The 15 T cell receptor beta chains reported below all come from one sample, sequenced in a study of PD-L1 blockade in urothelial cancer. Some clones are missing from TCRdb's copy, which holds only in-frame ones; the method was immunoSEQ multiplex PCR. Of tens of thousands of clones in the sample, 81% were seen once. The input for sequencing was PBMCs, taken around atezolizumab (anti-PD-L1) treatment. The receptor set was obtained from a man between 65 and 85 years old with urothelial cancer.

The V call is TRBV6-6, the J call TRBJ2-7, with TRBD1 as a possible D gene (5 bases). The V end was cut by 2 bases, the J end by 3 bases, with 11 bases between. This CDR3 spans 14 amino acids. Per the germline V gene, CDR1 is MNHNY and CDR2 is SVGAGI (reference sequence). CDR3 protein: CASSYGSQGYEQYF. The CDR3 nucleotides read TGTGCCAGCAGTTACGGAAGCCAGGGCTACGAGCAGTACTTC.

This clone is a singleton in its sample. The rearrangement joins TRBV28 to TRBJ2-1, with D perhaps matching TRBD2 (6 bases). The germline V and J ends were trimmed by 3 bases and 8 bases, with 14 bases remaining between them. Germline V gene lookup returns CDR1 MDHEN and CDR2 SYDVKM. This CDR3 comprises 14 residues. CDR3 nucleotide sequence: TGTGCCAGCAGTTTCAAGGGAGGCGGGGATGAGCAGTTCTTC. This gives the protein CASSFKGGGDEQFF.

As to this clone: This sample also contains other DNA sequences that code for the same CDR3. The gene calls are TRBV5-1 and TRBJ1-2; possible D gene TRBD1, 5 bases. V was clipped by 0 bases and J by 4 bases, with 10 bases between them. CDR1 and CDR2 (germline): SGHRS, YFSETQ. The CDR3 totals 14 residues. Written as DNA, the CDR3 is TGCGCCAGCAGCTTGGAAGGGGTCGGCTATGGCTACACCTTC. This codes for CASSLEGVGYGYTF.

Comment on this clone: The sample has other DNA sequences that encode this CDR3 too. The chain combines TRBV6-1 with TRBJ1-5; 8 bases match TRBD1. The CDR3 totals 13 residues. The junction had 1 base not matched to a gene; V was cut back by 3 bases and J by 6 bases. The germline V gene has CDR1 MNHNS and CDR2 SASEGT. This chain's CDR3 is CASSEDRVQPQHF. CDR3 nucleotide sequence: TGTGCCAGCAGTGAGGACAGGGTTCAGCCCCAGCATTTT.

The chain links TRBV5-6 to TRBJ1-5, with no clear D. This CDR3 region has 15 residues. Per germline, CDR1 SGHDT and CDR2 YYEEEE. The V end lost 3 bases, the J end lost 3 bases, and 13 bases lay between the germline ends. This CDR3 is CASSWGGQTNQPQHF. The CDR3 DNA follows: TGTGCCAGCAGCTGGGGAGGCCAGACCAATCAGCCCCAGCATTTT.

The rearrangement uses TRBV5-1 and TRBJ2-1; D is undetermined. Trimming removed 0 bases at V and 6 bases at J, with 10 bases between. The V gene's germline CDR1 is SGHRS and CDR2 YFSETQ. This CDR3 spans 14 amino acids. The chain's CDR3 is CASSLDTQTNEQFF. CDR3 bases: TGCGCCAGCAGCTTGGACACCCAAACCAATGAGCAGTTCTTC.

In DNA form, the CDR3 reads TGCGCCAGCAGCCGAGATTCAGGGACTAGCGACTCCTACGAGCAGTACTTC. Translated, it gives CASSRDSGTSDSYEQYF. The rearrangement joins TRBV4-1 to TRBJ2-7; 10 positions match TRBD2. With V trimmed by 4 bases and J by 0 bases, 9 bases remained unmatched. Germline CDR1 reads MGHRA; CDR2 reads YSYEKL. CDR3 size: 17 residues.

V gene TRBV9 combines with J gene TRBJ2-1; TRBD2 is a possible D gene (6 bases). V shed 0 bases and J shed 6 bases, with 19 bases lying between them. The CDR3 extends over 17 amino acids. Germline CDR1 and CDR2: SGDLS and YYNGEE. CDR3 sequence reads: CASSVGRSGNPPNEQFF. The DNA for the CDR3 is TGTGCCAGCAGCGTAGGGCGTAGCGGAAACCCCCCCAATGAGCAGTTCTTC.

The chain carries TRBV14 and TRBJ1-1; D is uncertain. The CDR3 is made up of 13 amino acids. V shed 0 bases and J shed 0 bases, with 2 bases lying between them. Germline CDR1 reads SGHDN; CDR2 reads FVKESK. CDR3 sequence reads: CASSQDMNTEAFF. The CDR3, as DNA: TGTGCCAGCAGCCAAGACATGAACACTGAAGCTTTCTTT.

The chain employs TRBV7-9 and TRBJ2-3; D gene ambiguous. V was clipped by 2 bases and J by 4 bases, with 7 bases between them. Germline values: CDR1 SEHNR, CDR2 FQNEAQ (reference sequence). The CDR3 sequence is 13 residues long. The CDR3 sequence: CASSLSYADTQYF. In DNA, the CDR3 is TGTGCCAGCAGCTTAAGCTACGCAGATACGCAGTATTTT.

The chain employs TRBV19 and TRBJ2-7; the match to TRBD2 covers 10 bases. Trimming took 2 bases from V and 3 from J; bases not matched to a gene: 7. Germline CDR1 and CDR2: LNHDA and SQIVND (reference sequence). The CDR3 spans 16 residues. CDR3 residues: CASSIKEGLANYEQYF. In DNA, the CDR3 is TGTGCCAGTAGTATAAAGGAGGGACTAGCGAACTACGAGCAGTACTTC.

The V and J genes are TRBV5-4 and TRBJ1-2; possibly TRBD1 for D (6 bases). The V gene's germline CDR1 is SGHNT and CDR2 YYREEE (reference sequence). This CDR3 is built from 13 residues. Trimming left V 3 bases short and J 2 bases short, with 8 bases between. The chain's CDR3 is CASSSTGNYGYTF. The CDR3 region has the DNA TGTGCCAGCAGCTCCACAGGGAACTATGGCTACACCTTC.

The gene calls are TRBV19 and TRBJ2-1; TRBD2 agrees at 9 bases. V shed 1 base and J 9 bases; nucleotides not matched to a gene: 7. This CDR3 contains 15 residues. Per the germline V gene, CDR1 is LNHDA and CDR2 is SQIVND (reference sequence). CDR3 DNA sequence: TGTGCCAGTAGTATAGGCCAGCGGGAGGAGGGTGAGCAGTTCTTC. It codes for CASSIGQREEGEQFF.

The chain carries TRBV18 and TRBJ2-2; maybe TRBD2 (6 bases). The CDR3 runs to 16 residues. Germline assignment: CDR1 KGHSH and CDR2 LQKENI. V gave up 3 bases and J gave up 3 bases, with 14 bases separating them. This chain's CDR3 is CASSPPFGSDTGELFF. CDR3 DNA sequence: TGTGCCAGCTCACCCCCCTTCGGGAGTGACACCGGGGAGCTGTTTTTT.

The gene calls are TRBV19 and TRBJ2-3; possibly TRBD2 for D (5 bases). Germline V gene lookup returns CDR1 LNHDA and CDR2 SQIVND (reference sequence). Deletions cut 3 bases from V and 3 bases from J, with 7 bases between. The CDR3 consists of 13 residues. The CDR3 spells CASSIGGTDTQYF. Written as DNA, the CDR3 is TGTGCCAGTAGTATCGGCGGGACAGATACGCAGTATTTT. The full variable domain, with the rest looked up from reference TRBV19 and TRBJ2-3, is DGGITQSPKYLFRKEGQNVTLSCEQNLNHDAMYWYRQDPGQGLRLIYYSQIVNDFQKGDIAEGYSVSREKKESFPLTVTSAQKNPTAFYLCASSIGGTDTQYFGPGTRLTVL.